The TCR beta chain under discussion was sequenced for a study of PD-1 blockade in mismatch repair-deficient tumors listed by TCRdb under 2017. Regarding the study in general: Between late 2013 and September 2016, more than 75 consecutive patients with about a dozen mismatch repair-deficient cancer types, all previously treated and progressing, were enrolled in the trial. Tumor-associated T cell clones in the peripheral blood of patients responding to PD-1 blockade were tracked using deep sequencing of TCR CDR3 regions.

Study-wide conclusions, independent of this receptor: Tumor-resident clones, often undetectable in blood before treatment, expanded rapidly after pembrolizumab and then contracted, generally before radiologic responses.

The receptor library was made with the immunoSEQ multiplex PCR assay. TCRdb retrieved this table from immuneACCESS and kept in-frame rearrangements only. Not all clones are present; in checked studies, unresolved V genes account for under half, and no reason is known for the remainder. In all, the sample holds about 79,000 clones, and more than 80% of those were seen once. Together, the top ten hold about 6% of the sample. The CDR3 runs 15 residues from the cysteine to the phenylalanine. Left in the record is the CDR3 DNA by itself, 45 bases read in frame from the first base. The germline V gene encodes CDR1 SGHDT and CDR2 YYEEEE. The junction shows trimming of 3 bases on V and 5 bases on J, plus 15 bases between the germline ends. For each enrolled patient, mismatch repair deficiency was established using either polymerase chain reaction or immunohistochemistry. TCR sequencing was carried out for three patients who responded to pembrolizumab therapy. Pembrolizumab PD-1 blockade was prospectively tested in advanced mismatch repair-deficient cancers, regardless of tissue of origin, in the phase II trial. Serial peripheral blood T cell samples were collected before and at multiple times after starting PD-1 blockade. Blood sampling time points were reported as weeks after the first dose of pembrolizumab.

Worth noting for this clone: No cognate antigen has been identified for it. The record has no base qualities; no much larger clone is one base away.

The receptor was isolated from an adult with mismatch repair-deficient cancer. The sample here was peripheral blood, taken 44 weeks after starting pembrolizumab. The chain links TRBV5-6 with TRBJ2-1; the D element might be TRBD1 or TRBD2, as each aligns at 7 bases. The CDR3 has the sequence CASSWRGTEDNEQFF. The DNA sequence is TGTGCCAGCAGCTGGCGGGGGACAGAAGACAATGAGCAGTTCTTC.